The clone carrying this T cell receptor beta chain was counted only a few times. Synthesis of TCR beta cDNA was carried out from 500 ng total RNA with a constant-region primer. Employing slightly modified ARM-PCR, three nested multiplex PCR rounds were run, and these gave rise to the TCR beta libraries. A C-beta reverse primer and TRBV1-TRBV30 forward primers served in each of the first two PCR rounds, at ten to eleven cycles apiece. A single record per CDR3 protein comes from TCRdb applying MiXCR to the multiplex PCR reads. The table includes approximately 210,000 distinct CDR3 sequences, less than 65% detected once. Germline DNA was also extracted, while the blood RNA originated from unsorted whole blood. This record belongs to a study of tumor-infiltrating lymphocytes in primary liver carcinoma. The V and J ends lost 2 bases and 3 bases respectively, with 9 bases between them. This CDR3 comprises 15 residues. In germline, CDR1 is SGHKS, CDR2 YYEKEE (reference sequence).

J is TRBJ2-6 and V is TRBV5-5, with D perhaps TRBD1 (5 bases). The TCR sequence derives from a woman aged 55-69 years with primary liver carcinoma and hepatitis B virus infection. The sample comprised peripheral blood. The CDR3 coding sequence is TGTGCCAGCAGCTTAAGGGGCGGTGGGGCCAACGTCCTGACTTTC. This encodes CASSLRGGGANVLTF.